This record looks at one TCR beta chain sequence and its context. These data belong to a study of blood T cell repertoires in COVID-19. Study background: Samples came from the United States, Italy and Spain, spanning acute and convalescent COVID-19. The analysed material was cDNA or gDNA that came from T cells, B-cell-depleted T cells, or PBMCs.

Original processing methods: Amplification of reference gene primers provided the estimated nucleated cell counts. Sequenced by immunoSEQ multiplex PCR; TCRdb stores in-frame clones only, minus some. V, J and clone size are those of that table, while D and trimming were read from the DNA. This table holds more than 50,000 clones, approximately 80% found once. The CDR3 covers 15 residues. V lost 3 bases, J lost 10 bases, and 9 bases stayed unmatched. Germline CDR1 and CDR2: GTSNPN and SVGIG (reference sequence). The rearrangement uses TRBV30 and TRBJ2-1; 13 bases are shared with TRBD2. The sequenced material came from peripheral blood. The TCR sequence derives from a man between 70 and 80 years old with active or convalescent COVID-19. The CDR3 nucleotides read TGTGCCTGGAGGGACGGACTAGCGGGGGCGGGGGAGCAGTTCTTC. This sequence encodes CAWRDGLAGAGEQFF.